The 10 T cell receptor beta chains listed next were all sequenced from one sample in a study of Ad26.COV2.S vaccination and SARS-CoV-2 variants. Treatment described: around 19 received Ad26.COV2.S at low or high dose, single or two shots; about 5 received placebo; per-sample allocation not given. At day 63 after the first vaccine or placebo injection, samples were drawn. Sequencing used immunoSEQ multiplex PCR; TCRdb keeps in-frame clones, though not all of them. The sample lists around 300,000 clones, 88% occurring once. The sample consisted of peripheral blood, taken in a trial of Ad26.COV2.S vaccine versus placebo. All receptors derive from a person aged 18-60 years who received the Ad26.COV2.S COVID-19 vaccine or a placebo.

CDR3 DNA: TGTGCCAGCAGCCCCCTTGTGGAACCTAGCACAGATACGCAGTATTTT. This encodes CASSPLVEPSTDTQYF. The gene calls are TRBV28 and TRBJ2-3, with D hard to call. The CDR3 has 16 residues. Trimming removed 6 bases from V and 0 bases from J, with 16 bases in between. CDR1 is MDHEN, CDR2 SYDVKM, per germline.

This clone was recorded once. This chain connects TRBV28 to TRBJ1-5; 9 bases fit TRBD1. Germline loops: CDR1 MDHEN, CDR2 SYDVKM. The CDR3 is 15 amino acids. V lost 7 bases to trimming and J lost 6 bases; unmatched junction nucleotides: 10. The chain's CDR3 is CASTKTGGGIQPQHF. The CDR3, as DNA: TGTGCCAGCACTAAGACAGGGGGGGGGATTCAGCCCCAGCATTTT. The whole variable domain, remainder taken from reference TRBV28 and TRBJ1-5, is DVKVTQSSRYLVKRTGEKVFLECVQDMDHENMFWYRQDPGLGLRLIYFSYDVKMKEKGDIPEGYSVSREKKERFSLILESASTNQTSMYLCASTKTGGGIQPQHFGDGTRLSIL.

The CDR3 coding sequence is TGTGCCAGCAGCCCCGAGACAGGATACTATGGCTACACCTTC. This codes for CASSPETGYYGYTF. The J gene is TRBJ1-2, the V gene TRBV7-2; weak D call: TRBD1 (6 bases). This CDR3 spans 14 amino acids. V lost 5 bases, J lost 3 bases, and 13 bases lay in between. Germline V gene sequence: CDR1 SGHTA, CDR2 FQGNSA.

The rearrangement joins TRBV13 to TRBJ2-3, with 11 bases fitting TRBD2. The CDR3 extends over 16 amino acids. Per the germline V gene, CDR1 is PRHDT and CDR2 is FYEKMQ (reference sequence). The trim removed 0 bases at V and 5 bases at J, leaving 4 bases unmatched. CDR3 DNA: TGTGCCAGCAGCTTAGGGACTAGCGGGATCCAAGATACGCAGTATTTT. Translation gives CASSLGTSGIQDTQYF. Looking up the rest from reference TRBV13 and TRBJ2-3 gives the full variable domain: AAGVIQSPRHLIKEKRETATLKCYPIPRHDTVYWYQQGPGQDPQFLISFYEKMQSDKGSIPDRFSAQQFSDYHSELNMSSLELGDSALYFCASSLGTSGIQDTQYFGPGTRLTVL.

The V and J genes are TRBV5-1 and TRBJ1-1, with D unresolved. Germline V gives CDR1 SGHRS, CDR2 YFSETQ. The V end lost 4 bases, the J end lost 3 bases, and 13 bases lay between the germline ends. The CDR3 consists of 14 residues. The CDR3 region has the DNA TGCGCCAGCAGCCCGGCTACCGGGGACACTGAAGCTTTCTTT. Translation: CASSPATGDTEAFF. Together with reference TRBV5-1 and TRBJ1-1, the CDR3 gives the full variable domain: KAGVTQTPRYLIKTRGQQVTLSCSPISGHRSVSWYQQTPGQGLQFLFEYFSETQRNKGNFPGRFSGRQFSNSRSEMNVSTLELGDSALYLCASSPATGDTEAFFGQGTRLTVV.

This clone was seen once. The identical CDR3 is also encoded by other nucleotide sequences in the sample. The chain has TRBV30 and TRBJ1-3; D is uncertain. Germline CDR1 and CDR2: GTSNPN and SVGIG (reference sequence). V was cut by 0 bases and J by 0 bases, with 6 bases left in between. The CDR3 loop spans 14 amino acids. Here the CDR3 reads CAWSVGNSGNTIYF. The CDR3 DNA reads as TGTGCCTGGAGTGTGGGTAACTCTGGAAACACCATATATTTT.

This CDR3 is CASSLDRSSYNEQFF. CDR3 nucleotides: TGCGCCAGCAGCCTAGACAGATCCTCCTACAATGAGCAGTTCTTC. This chain links TRBV5-1 with TRBJ2-1; D possibly corresponds to TRBD1 (5 bases). Trimming cost V 4 bases and J 0 bases, with 11 bases left between them. Germline CDR1 SGHRS, CDR2 YFSETQ. The CDR3 covers 15 residues.

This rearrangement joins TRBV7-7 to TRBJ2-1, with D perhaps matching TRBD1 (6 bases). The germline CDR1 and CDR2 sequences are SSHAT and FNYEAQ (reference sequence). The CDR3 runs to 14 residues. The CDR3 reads CASVPLGAIDEQFF. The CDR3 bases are TGTGCTAGCGTCCCTTTGGGGGCTATCGATGAGCAGTTCTTC.

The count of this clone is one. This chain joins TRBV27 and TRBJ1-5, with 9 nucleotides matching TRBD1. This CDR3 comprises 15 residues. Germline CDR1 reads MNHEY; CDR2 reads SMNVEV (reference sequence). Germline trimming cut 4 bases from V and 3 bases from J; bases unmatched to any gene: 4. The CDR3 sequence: CASSWTGASNQPQHF. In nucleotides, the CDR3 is TGTGCCAGCAGTTGGACAGGGGCTTCCAATCAGCCCCAGCATTTT.

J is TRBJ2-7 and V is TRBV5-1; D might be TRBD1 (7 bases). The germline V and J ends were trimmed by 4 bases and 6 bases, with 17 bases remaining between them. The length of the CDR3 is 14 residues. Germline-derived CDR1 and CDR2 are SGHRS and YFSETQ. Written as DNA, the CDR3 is TGCGCCAGCAGCGTGAGGACAGGCGGGGTCGAGCAGTACTTC. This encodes CASSVRTGGVEQYF.